Described below is a single TCR beta chain sequence and its context. This clonotype has ten or more counts. Its cognate antigen has yet to be identified. No base qualities exist here, and no much larger clone lies one base off it. The data derive from a study of human T cells and chemical hapten exposure (dated by TCRdb to the early 2020s). General notes on the study: For sensitization, 2% DPC in acetone was applied to a 2 cm by 2 cm area of upper inner arm skin. Weekly therapeutic DPC doses were additionally applied to the scalp of patients throughout the roughly 25-week study period. Patch testing on the upper back used Finn chambers containing 0.01% DPC, with scoring done after 6 days according to International Contact Dermatitis Research Group standards. The patient cohort, mostly female, included alopecia areata with under or over 50% scalp involvement, alopecia totalis and alopecia universalis. Libraries were combined into a pool for sequencing, and differences in TCR yield between samples came mainly from small differences in library volumes within the pool. This study followed changes in the peripheral blood TCR repertoire in vivo during primary and secondary sensitization of alopecia patients to the hapten diphenylcyclopropenone (DPC). Blood samples were taken from patients before sensitization (week 0) and at 2, 6 and about 24 weeks after DPC sensitization. For TCR sequencing, blood came from twenty-nine alopecia patients at anywhere from one to four time points (pre-sensitization, 2, 6 and 24 weeks).

Overall study results and their limits: All patients had alopecia, a presumed autoimmune disease, so their immune response might differ from that of healthy individuals. Patch test score correlated positively with the number of PT1 expanded TCRs, reaching significance at thresholds 8, 16 and 32 but not at 4. DPC sensitization did not change the number of TCRs with a frequency above 1 in 1000, and there was no evidence of changes in global repertoire structure. Compared with pre-sensitization or healthy control sets, expanded TCRs formed significantly more large CDR3 similarity clusters, which is consistent with antigen-driven responses. After repeated subsampling, changes were observed in the strength of the expansion versus patch-test correlation and in the threshold at which the correlation became significant.

Library method: RACE. TCRdb names NextSeq 500 as the instrument used. During library preparation, unique molecular identifiers were attached to individual cDNA molecules so that TCRs could be counted in a quantitative, reproducible way. Both TCR alpha and TCR beta chains were sequenced from each blood RNA sample. The study's own analysis went as follows. The median number of TCRs per sample was around 100,000, ranging from 23,224 to 690,600. The Decombinator software suite was used to annotate the V, J and CDR3 of the TCR reads. For PS versus PT1 abundance plots, all samples were subsampled to the same number of TCRs (28,000). TCRs were defined as expanded if absent before sensitization and observed at least eight times at the 2-week time point. TCRdb ran its own pipeline on the public reads, namely fastp trimming at Q25 and MiXCR clone calling, and kept in-frame beta chains. Each CDR3 protein appears once, grouped with its most common genes and DNA. These V and J calls originate from TCRdb's pipeline instead of the authors' own analysis. The sample records about 110,000 distinct CDR3 sequences, 11% of which are singletons. The biggest ten clones account for around 3.5% of the sample.

The meaning of the sample's time point label: patch test 1, 2 weeks after DPC sensitization. The treatment or condition label for this specimen denotes: therapeutic diphenylcyclopropenone sensitization with weekly scalp DPC. At every patch-test visit, the blood draw took place before the patch test was put on. To be eligible, patients had to be aged 18 to 70, diagnosed with alopecia and judged suitable for DPC therapy, while pregnant patients were excluded. Total RNA was isolated from unfractionated whole blood collected in Tempus Blood RNA tubes. CDR1 and CDR2 are read off the germline V gene as SGHRS and YFSETQ. The CDR3 runs 13 amino acids, cysteine and phenylalanine included. The DNA shown is the 39-base CDR3, in frame from base 1. Trimming at the junction amounts to 2 bases on V and 5 bases on J, and the germline ends lie 10 bases apart.

Recombination connected TRBV5-1 to TRBJ2-5; TRBD2 is a weak D gene call, 6 bases matching. This sample comprised whole blood, obtained in connection with sensitization to the hapten diphenylcyclopropenone (DPC). The TCR comes from a woman aged 40-49 years with alopecia areata. Some clones in this sample may be carry-over from other donors' samples. The CDR3 is CASSLLAEETQYF. At the DNA level, the sequence is TGCGCCAGCAGCTTATTAGCGGAGGAGACCCAGTACTTC.